Following are 9 T cell receptor beta chains from one sample sequenced in a study of CD8+CD57+ T cells in acquired aplastic anemia. All patients picked for sequencing had shown, by flow cytometry, an expansion of CD8+CD57+ cells. The study profiled TCR beta VDJ and CDR3 using genomic DNA as template. TCRdb used MiXCR to reprocess the reads, holding one entry per CDR3 protein. This sample has 75,000 to 100,000 distinct CDR3 sequences, with around two thirds found just once. Input material: sorted CD4+, CD8+, or CD8+CD57+ T cells (not recorded which) from PBMCs. The origin of the receptors is a human donor with aplastic anemia.

This clonotype was observed at least ten times. The chain employs TRBV4-2 and TRBJ1-3, with D unresolved. CDR3 length equals 18 residues. Germline V gene sequence: CDR1 LGHNA, CDR2 YNFKEQ. V lost 0 bases and J 4 bases, leaving 19 bases between the germline ends. The CDR3 region is CASSQDTLSGSIGNTIYF. In nucleotides, the CDR3 is TGTGCCAGCAGCCAAGATACCCTCTCAGGTAGTATCGGAAACACCATATATTTT.

In this sample, this clonotype turned up many times. The chain uses TRBV29-1 and TRBJ1-2; D gene uncertain. Germline CDR1 reads SQVTM; CDR2 reads ANQGSEA. V was trimmed by 0 bases and J by 4 bases, leaving 6 bases between them. This CDR3 contains 12 residues. The CDR3 DNA is TGCAGCGTTGAAGAGGGGTTCTATGGCTACACCTTC. It encodes CSVEEGFYGYTF.

The CDR3, as DNA: TGCAGTGCTAGGGCAGGGGACGGAGGCTACACCTTC. Its protein is CSARAGDGGYTF. This chain joins TRBV20-1 and TRBJ1-2, with D possibly being TRBD1 (6 bases). The CDR3 covers 12 residues. Between the trimmed V and J ends, which lost 3 bases and 8 bases, there was a span of 13 bases. Per germline, CDR1 DFQATT and CDR2 SNEGSKA (reference sequence).

The sample holds a few counts of this clonotype. This sequence joins TRBV29-1 and TRBJ2-7; D is perhaps TRBD2 (5 bases). Germline values: CDR1 SQVTM, CDR2 ANQGSEA. Trimming took off 3 bases at V and 0 bases at J, with 9 bases between the two ends. This CDR3 spans 13 amino acids. The CDR3 DNA reads as TGCAGCGTTGATGTGGGGAGCTCCTACGAGCAGTACTTC. It encodes CSVDVGSSYEQYF.

This clonotype was detected a few times. This chain connects TRBV7-9 to TRBJ1-1; tentatively, D is TRBD1 (5 bases). Trimming took off 3 bases at V and 1 base at J, with 12 bases between the two ends. CDR3 length: 15 amino acids. Germline lookup yields CDR1 SEHNR and CDR2 FQNEAQ (reference sequence). The CDR3 reads CASSFIDSPNTEAFF. CDR3 DNA: TGTGCCAGCAGCTTTATAGACAGCCCGAACACTGAAGCTTTCTTT.

The chain joins TRBV2 to TRBJ1-6; D is ambiguous. This CDR3 has 15 amino acids. Germline CDR1 and CDR2: SNHLY and FYNNEI. V was pared by 1 base and J by 10 bases, with 14 bases between. The CDR3 coding sequence is TGTGCCAGCAGTGAAGAAGGGTTTACAAGATCACCCCTCCACTTT. This encodes CASSEEGFTRSPLHF.

This clonotype was counted once. The rearrangement links TRBV6-1 to TRBJ2-7, with 11 bases lining up with TRBD2. The CDR3 has 13 residues. Per germline, CDR1 MNHNS and CDR2 SASEGT. V dropped 8 bases and J dropped 4; count of bases not matched to a gene: 4. CDR3 region: CASGLAGWYEQYF. The CDR3, as DNA: TGTGCCAGCGGACTAGCGGGTTGGTACGAGCAGTACTTC.

The chain combines TRBV29-1 with TRBJ1-1; 8 bases are shared with TRBD1. The CDR3 contains 14 residues. Germline CDR1 reads SQVTM; CDR2 reads ANQGSEA. The CDR3 spells CSAPEGTGNTEAFF. Written as DNA, the CDR3 is TGCAGTGCTCCAGAGGGGACAGGGAACACTGAAGCTTTCTTT.

This rearrangement joins TRBV5-1 to TRBJ1-1; D is unclear. Trimming stripped 0 bases from V and 6 bases from J, with 12 bases between. Germline V gene data show CDR1 as SGHRS and CDR2 as YFSETQ. The CDR3 sequence is 14 residues long. The CDR3, as DNA: TGCGCCAGCAGCTTGGGGGATCGGTTCGCTGAAGCTTTCTTT. Its translation: CASSLGDRFAEAFF.